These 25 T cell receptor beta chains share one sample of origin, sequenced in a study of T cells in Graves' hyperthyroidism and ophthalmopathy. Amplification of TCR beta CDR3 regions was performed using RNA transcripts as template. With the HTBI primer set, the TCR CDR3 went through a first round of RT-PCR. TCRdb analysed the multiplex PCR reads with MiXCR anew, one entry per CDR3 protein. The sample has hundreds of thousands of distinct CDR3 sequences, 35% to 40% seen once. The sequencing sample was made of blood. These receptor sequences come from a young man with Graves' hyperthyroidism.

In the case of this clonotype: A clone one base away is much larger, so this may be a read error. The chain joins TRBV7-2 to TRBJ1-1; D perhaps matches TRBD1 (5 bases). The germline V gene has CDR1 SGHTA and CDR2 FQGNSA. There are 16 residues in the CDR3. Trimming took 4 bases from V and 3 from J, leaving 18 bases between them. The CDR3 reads CASSWGPGTGHTEAFF. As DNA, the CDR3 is TGTGCCAGCAGCTGGGGCCCAGGGACGGGACACACTGAAGCTTTCTTT.

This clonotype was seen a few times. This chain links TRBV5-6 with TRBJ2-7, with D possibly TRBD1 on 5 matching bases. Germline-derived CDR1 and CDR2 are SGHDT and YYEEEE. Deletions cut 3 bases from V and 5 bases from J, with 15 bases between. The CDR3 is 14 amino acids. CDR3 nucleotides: TGTGCCAGCAGCTGGTGGGGCGAGTTCGACGAGCAGTACTTC. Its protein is CASSWWGEFDEQYF.

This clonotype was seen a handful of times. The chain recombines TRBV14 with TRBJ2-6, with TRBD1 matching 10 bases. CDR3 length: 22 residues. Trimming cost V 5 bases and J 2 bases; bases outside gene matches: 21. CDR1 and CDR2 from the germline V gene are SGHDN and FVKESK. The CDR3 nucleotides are TGTGCCAGCAGCGGAGGACTCCTACCCGGCGGGACAGGGGACGCTGGGGCCAACGTCCTGACTTTC. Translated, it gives CASSGGLLPGGTGDAGANVLTF.

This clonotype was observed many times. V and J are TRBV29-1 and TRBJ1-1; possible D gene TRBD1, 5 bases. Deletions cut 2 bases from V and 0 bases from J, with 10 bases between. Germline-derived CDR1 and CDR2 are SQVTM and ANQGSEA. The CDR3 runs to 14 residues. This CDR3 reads CSVEKWGVNTEAFF. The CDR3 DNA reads TGCAGCGTTGAAAAGTGGGGGGTGAACACTGAAGCTTTCTTT.

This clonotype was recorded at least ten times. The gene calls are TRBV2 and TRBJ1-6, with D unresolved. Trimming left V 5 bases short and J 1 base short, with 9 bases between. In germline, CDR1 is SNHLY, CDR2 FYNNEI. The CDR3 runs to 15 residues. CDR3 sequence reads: CASSTRQSYNSPLHF. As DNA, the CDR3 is TGTGCCAGCAGTACCCGCCAATCCTATAATTCACCCCTCCACTTT. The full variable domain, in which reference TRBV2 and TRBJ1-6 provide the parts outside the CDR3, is EPEVTQTPSHQVTQMGQEVILRCVPISNHLYFYWYRQILGQKVEFLVSFYNNEISEKSEIFDDQFSVERPDGSNFTLKIRSTKLEDSAMYFCASSTRQSYNSPLHFGNGTRLTVT.

This CDR3 reads CASSPKGRTEAFF. The CDR3 coding sequence is TGTGCCAGCAGCCCAAAGGGGAGAACTGAAGCTTTCTTT. This rearrangement joins TRBV7-2 to TRBJ1-1; tentative D call: TRBD1 (5 bases). The V end lost 5 bases, the J end lost 5 bases, and 12 bases lay between the germline ends. The CDR3 covers 13 residues. Germline CDR1 reads SGHTA; CDR2 reads FQGNSA.

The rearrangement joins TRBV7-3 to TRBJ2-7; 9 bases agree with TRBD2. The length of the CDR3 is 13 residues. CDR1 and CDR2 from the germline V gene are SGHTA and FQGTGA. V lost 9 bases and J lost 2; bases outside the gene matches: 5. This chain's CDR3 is CASKVAGAYEQYF. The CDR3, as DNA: TGTGCCAGTAAGGTAGCGGGAGCCTACGAGCAGTACTTC.

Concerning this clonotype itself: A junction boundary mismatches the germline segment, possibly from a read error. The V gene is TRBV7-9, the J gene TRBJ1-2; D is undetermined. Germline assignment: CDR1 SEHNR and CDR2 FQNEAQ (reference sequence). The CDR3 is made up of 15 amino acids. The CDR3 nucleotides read TGTGCCACCAGCAGAGATGACACAGTTCGTGATGGCTGCACCTTC. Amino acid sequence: CATSRDDTVRDGCTF.

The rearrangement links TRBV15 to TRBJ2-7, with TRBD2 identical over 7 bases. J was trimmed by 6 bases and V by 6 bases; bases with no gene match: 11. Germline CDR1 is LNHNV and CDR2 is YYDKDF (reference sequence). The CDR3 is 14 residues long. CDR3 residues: CATRRTPRGGEQYF. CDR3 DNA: TGTGCCACCAGGCGGACACCTCGCGGGGGCGAGCAGTACTTC.

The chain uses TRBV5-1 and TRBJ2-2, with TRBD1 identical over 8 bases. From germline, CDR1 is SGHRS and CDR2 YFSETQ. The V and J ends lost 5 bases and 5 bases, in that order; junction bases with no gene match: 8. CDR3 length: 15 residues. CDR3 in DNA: TGCGCCAGCAGGACGGACAGGGTGGATACCGGGGAGCTGTTTTTT. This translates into CASRTDRVDTGELFF.

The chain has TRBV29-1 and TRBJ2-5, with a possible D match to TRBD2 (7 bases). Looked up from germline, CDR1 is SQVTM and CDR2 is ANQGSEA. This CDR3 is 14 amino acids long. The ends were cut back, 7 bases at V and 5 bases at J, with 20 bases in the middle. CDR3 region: CSAPRGGGEETQYF. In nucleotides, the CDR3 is TGCAGCGCCCCTAGGGGGGGGGGGGAGGAGACCCAGTACTTC.

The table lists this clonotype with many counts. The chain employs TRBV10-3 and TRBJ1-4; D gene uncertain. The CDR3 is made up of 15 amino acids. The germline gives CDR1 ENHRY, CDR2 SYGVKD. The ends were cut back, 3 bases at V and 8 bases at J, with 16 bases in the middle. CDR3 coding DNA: TGTGCCATCAGTGACTCCGAGGGCACCGAGGAAAAACTGTTTTTT. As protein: CAISDSEGTEEKLFF.

In DNA, the CDR3 is TGCAGTGCTAGTCCTGGGGATTGGGGGGGGAATCAGCCCCAGCATTTT. This encodes CSASPGDWGGNQPQHF. This chain connects TRBV20-1 to TRBJ1-5, with D maybe TRBD1 (5 bases). The CDR3 consists of 16 residues. CDR1 DFQATT and CDR2 SNEGSKA come from the germline V gene (reference sequence). Trimming stripped 3 bases from V and 4 bases from J, with 19 bases between.

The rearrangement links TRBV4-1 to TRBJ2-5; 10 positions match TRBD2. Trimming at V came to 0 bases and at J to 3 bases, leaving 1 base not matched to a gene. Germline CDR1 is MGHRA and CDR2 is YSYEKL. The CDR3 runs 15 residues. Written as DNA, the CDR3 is TGCGCCAGCAGCCAAGATGGACTAGCGGAAGAGACCCAGTACTTC. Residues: CASSQDGLAEETQYF.

The CDR3 coding sequence is TGTGCCAGCAGCTTGGCGGGGGGAAGCCACGAGCAGTACTTC. Its translation is CASSLAGGSHEQYF. The chain couples TRBV13 to TRBJ2-7, with TRBD2 identical over 8 bases. V dropped 3 bases and J dropped 5; count of bases not matched to a gene: 6. CDR1 and CDR2 from the germline V gene are PRHDT and FYEKMQ (reference sequence). This CDR3 is 14 amino acids long.

The CDR3 loop reads CASILGLNTIYF. DNA for the CDR3: TGTGCCAGCATCCTAGGCCTTAACACCATATATTTT. V is TRBV12-3 or TRBV12-4 and J is TRBJ1-3, with no clear D. CDR3 length: 12 residues. V lost 7 bases and J lost 7, with 11 bases in between.

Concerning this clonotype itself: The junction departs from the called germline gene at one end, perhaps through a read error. Here the CDR3 reads CVSSAGGSGANVLTF. In DNA, the CDR3 is TGCGTCAGCAGCGCAGGGGGCTCTGGGGCCAACGTCCTGACTTTC. The V and J genes are TRBV5-1 and TRBJ2-6, with 7 positions matching TRBD1. The CDR3 consists of 15 residues. Per germline, CDR1 SGHRS and CDR2 YFSETQ.

CDR3 sequence (DNA): TGCGCCAGCAGCTACGGAGCTAATGAAAAACTGTTTTTT. It encodes CASSYGANEKLFF. The chain is built from TRBV5-1 and TRBJ1-4; D unclear. There are 13 residues in the CDR3. From germline, CDR1 is SGHRS and CDR2 YFSETQ. Trimming took off 3 bases at V and 3 bases at J, with 6 bases between the two ends.

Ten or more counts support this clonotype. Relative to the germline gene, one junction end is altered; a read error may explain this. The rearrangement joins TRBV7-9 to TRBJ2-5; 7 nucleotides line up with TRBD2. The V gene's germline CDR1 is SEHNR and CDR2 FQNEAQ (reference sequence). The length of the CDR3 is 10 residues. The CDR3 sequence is CASSGTTDFF. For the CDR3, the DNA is TGTGCCAGCAGCGGGACTACCGACTTCTTC. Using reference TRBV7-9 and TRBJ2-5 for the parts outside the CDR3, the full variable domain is DTGVSQNPRHKITKRGQNVTFRCDPISEHNRLYWYRQTLGQGPEFLTYFQNEAQLEKSRLLSDRFSAERPKGSFSTLEIQRTEQGDSAMYLCASSGTTDFFGPGTRLLVL.

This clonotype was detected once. CDR3: CASSYSTGPGWGQGYGYTF. The CDR3 DNA is TGTGCCAGCAGTTACTCTACTGGGCCTGGCTGGGGACAGGGATATGGCTACACCTTC. The chain employs TRBV6-2 or TRBV6-3 and TRBJ1-2, with 9 bases lining up with TRBD1. The CDR3 runs 19 residues. Germline V gives CDR1 MNHEY, CDR2 SVGEGT. V shed 0 bases, J shed 5 bases, and the junction held 16 bases outside the gene matches.

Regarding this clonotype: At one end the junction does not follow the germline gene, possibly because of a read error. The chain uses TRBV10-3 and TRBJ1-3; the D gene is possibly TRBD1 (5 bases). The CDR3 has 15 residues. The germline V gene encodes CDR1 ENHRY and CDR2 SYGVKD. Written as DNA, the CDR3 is TGTGCCAGCAGTTTTACAGGAGGGACCGGAAACACCATATATTTT. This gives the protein CASSFTGGTGNTIYF.

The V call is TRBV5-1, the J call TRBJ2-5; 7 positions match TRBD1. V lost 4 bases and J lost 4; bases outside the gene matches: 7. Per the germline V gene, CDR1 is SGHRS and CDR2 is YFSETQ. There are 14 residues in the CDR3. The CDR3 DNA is TGCGCCAGCAGCGTTACAGGGGTTCCAGAGACCCAGTACTTC. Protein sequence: CASSVTGVPETQYF.

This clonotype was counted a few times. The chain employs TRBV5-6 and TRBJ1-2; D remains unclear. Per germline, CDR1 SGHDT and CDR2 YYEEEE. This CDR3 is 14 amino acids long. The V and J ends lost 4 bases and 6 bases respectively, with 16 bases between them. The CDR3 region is CASSPQRVQHGYTF. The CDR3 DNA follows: TGTGCCAGCAGCCCCCAAAGGGTCCAACATGGCTACACCTTC.

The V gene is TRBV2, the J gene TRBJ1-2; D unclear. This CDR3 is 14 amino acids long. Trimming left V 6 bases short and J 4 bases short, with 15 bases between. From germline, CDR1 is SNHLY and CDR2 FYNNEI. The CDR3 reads CASSQAPAGYGYTF. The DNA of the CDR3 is TGTGCCAGCAGCCAAGCTCCAGCGGGCTATGGCTACACCTTC.

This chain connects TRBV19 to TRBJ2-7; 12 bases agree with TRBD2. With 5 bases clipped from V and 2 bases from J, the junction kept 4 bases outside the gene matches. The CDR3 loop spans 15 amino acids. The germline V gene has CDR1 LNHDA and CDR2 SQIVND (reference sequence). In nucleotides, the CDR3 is TGTGCCAGTAGTGGCAGACTAGCGGGAGCCTACGAGCAGTACTTC. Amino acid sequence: CASSGRLAGAYEQYF.